Sequencing of this TCR beta chain was carried out in a study of Ad26.COV2.S vaccination and SARS-CoV-2 variants. Treatment indicated: around 19 received Ad26.COV2.S at low or high dose, single or two shots; 5 received placebo; per-sample allocation not given. The study sampled participants on day 63 after the first vaccine or placebo injection. Here immunoSEQ multiplex PCR was the method, and the copy in TCRdb shows in-frame clones only, minus some. The table records roughly 680,000 clones, about 90% of them present only once. Sequenced material: peripheral blood, taken in a trial of Ad26.COV2.S vaccine versus placebo. This receptor was obtained from a person aged 18 to 59 who received the Ad26.COV2.S COVID-19 vaccine or a placebo.

Here the CDR3 DNA reads TGTGCCAGCAGATCCCCTACAGGGGTTAGTCTCTACGAGCAGTACTTC. This codes for CASRSPTGVSLYEQYF. This sequence joins TRBV27 and TRBJ2-7; TRBD1 matches 7 bases. CDR1 is MNHEY, CDR2 SMNVEV, per germline (reference sequence). Trimming removed 6 bases from V and 3 bases from J; junction bases left unmatched: 14. The CDR3 extends over 16 amino acids.